This paragraph covers one TCR beta chain sequence. The sample has other DNA sequences that encode this CDR3 too. The CDR3 length is 14 residues. V shed 2 bases and J shed 0 bases, with 7 bases lying between them. Germline CDR1 and CDR2: LGHDT and YNNKEL (reference sequence). Residents of about two dozen US areas, aged about 18 to 95 years, made up the participants. The data originate from a study of blood T cell repertoires in COVID-19. As for the study in general: Researchers got acute and convalescent COVID-19 samples from the United States, Italy and Spain.

Libraries were prepared by immunoSEQ multiplex PCR; TCRdb keeps only in-frame clonotypes and omits some of them. The sample has 190,000 or so clones; approximately 81% are singletons. The sequenced sample consisted of PBMCs or T cells enriched from blood (not recorded which). The sequence was collected from a man in his forties or fifties who had recovered from COVID-19. This chain links TRBV3-1 (or the pseudogene TRBV3-2) with TRBJ1-1; D is unclear. CDR3 protein: CASSQPGMNTEAFF. CDR3 bases: TGTGCCAGCAGCCAACCGGGAATGAACACTGAAGCTTTCTTT.